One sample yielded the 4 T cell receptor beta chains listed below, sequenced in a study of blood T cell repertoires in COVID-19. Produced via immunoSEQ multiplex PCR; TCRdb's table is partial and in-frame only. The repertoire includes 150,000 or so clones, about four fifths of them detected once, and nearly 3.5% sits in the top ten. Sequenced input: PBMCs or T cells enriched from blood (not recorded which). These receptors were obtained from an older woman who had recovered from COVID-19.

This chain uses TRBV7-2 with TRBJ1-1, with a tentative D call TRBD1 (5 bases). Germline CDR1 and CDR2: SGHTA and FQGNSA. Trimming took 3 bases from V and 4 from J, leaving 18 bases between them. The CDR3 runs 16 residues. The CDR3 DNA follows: TGTGCCAGCAGCTTGCTACCGGCCGGGGGGGGCACTGAAGCTTTCTTT. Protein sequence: CASSLLPAGGGTEAFF.

The CDR3 protein is CASSLAGGPGANVLTF. The CDR3 nucleotides are TGTGCCAGTAGTCTAGCGGGGGGGCCGGGGGCCAACGTCCTGACTTTC. J is TRBJ2-6 and V is TRBV19; 12 positions match TRBD2. Looked up from germline, CDR1 is LNHDA and CDR2 is SQIVND (reference sequence). Germline trimming cut 5 bases from V and 4 bases from J; bases unmatched to any gene: 3. This CDR3 comprises 16 residues. Variable domain in full (rest from reference TRBV19 and TRBJ2-6): DGGITQSPKYLFRKEGQNVTLSCEQNLNHDAMYWYRQDPGQGLRLIYYSQIVNDFQKGDIAEGYSVSREKKESFPLTVTSAQKNPTAFYLCASSLAGGPGANVLTFGAGSRLTVL.

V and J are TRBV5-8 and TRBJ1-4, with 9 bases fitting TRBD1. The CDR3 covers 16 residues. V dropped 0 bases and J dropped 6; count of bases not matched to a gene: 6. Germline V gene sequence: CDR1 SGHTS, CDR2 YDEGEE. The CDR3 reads CASSLEGQGAYEKLFF. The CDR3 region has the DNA TGTGCCAGCAGCTTGGAGGGACAGGGAGCATATGAAAAACTGTTTTTT.

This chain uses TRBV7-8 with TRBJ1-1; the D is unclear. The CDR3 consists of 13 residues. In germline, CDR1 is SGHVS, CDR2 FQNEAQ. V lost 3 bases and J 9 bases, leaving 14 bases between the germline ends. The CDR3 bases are TGTGCCAGCAGCTTTTCACCACAGCAGCAAGCTTTCTTT. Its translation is CASSFSPQQQAFF.